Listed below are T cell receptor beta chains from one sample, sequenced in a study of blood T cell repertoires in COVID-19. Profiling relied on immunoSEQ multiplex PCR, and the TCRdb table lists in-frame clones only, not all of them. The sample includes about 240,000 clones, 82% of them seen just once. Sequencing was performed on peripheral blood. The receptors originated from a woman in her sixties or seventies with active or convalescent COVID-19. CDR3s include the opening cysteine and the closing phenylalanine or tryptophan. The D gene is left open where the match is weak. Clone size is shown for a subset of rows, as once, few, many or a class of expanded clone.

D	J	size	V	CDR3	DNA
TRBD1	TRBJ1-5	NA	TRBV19	CASLSGQHNQPQHF	TGTGCCAGTTTGTCGGGACAGCACAATCAGCCCCAGCATTTT
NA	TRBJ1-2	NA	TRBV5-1	CASSLGQGFEGYTF	TGCGCCAGCAGCTTGGGGCAGGGTTTTGAGGGCTACACCTTC
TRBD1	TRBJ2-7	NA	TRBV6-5	CASSYAGTGPLYEQYF	TGTGCCAGCAGTTACGCTGGGACAGGGCCGCTCTACGAGCAGTACTTC
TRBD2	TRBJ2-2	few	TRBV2	CASSLGTSGIFGELFF	TGTGCCAGCAGTCTCGGGACTAGCGGGATCTTCGGGGAGCTGTTTTTT
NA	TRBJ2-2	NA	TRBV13	CASSPPRGGELFF	TGTGCCAGCAGCCCCCCCCGCGGCGGGGAGCTGTTTTTT
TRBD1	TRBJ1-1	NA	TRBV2	CVNQGGENTEAFF	TGCGTCAACCAAGGGGGCGAGAACACTGAAGCTTTCTTT
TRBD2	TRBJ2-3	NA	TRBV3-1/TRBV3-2	CASSLPGLAGGSTDTQYF	TGTGCCAGCAGCCTCCCGGGACTAGCGGGGGGTAGCACAGATACGCAGTATTTT
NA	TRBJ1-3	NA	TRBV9	CASSPMDSFSGNTIYF	TGTGCCAGCAGCCCCATGGACAGTTTCTCTGGAAACACCATATATTTT
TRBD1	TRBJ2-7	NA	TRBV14	CASSQATGGNEQYF	TGTGCCAGCAGCCAAGCGACAGGGGGAAACGAGCAGTACTTC
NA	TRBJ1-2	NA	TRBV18	CASSPGEQGRNYGYTF	TGTGCCAGCTCACCCGGAGAACAGGGCAGAAACTATGGCTACACCTTC
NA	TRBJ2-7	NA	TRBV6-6	CASSYSSGDHEQYF	TGTGCCAGCAGTTACTCGTCAGGGGACCACGAGCAGTACTTC
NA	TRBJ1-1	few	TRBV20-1	CSASKAGMDTEAFF	TGCAGTGCTAGTAAAGCAGGTATGGACACTGAAGCTTTCTTT
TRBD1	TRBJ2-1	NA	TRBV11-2	CASSLGQGSHNEQFF	TGTGCCAGCAGCTTAGGACAGGGGTCCCACAATGAGCAGTTCTTC
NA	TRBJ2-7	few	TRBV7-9	CASSSSGAYEQYF	TGTGCCAGCAGCTCCTCAGGGGCCTACGAGCAGTACTTC
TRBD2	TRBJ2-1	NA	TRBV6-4	CASRSSGGNEQFF	TGTGCCAGCAGATCTAGCGGGGGAAATGAGCAGTTCTTC
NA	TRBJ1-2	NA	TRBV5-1	CASSLRAAGATNYGYTF	TGCGCCAGCAGCTTGCGTGCCGCAGGGGCGACTAACTATGGCTACACCTTC
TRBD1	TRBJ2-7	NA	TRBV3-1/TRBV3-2	CASSQFGQGGSEQYF	TGTGCCAGCAGCCAATTTGGACAGGGAGGTAGCGAGCAGTACTTC
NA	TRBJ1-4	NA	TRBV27	CASSFDSTNEKLFF	TGTGCCAGCAGTTTCGACAGTACTAATGAAAAACTGTTTTTT
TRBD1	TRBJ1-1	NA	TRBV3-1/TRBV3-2	CASSYGQGNTEAFF	TGTGCCAGCAGCTACGGACAGGGAAACACTGAAGCTTTCTTT
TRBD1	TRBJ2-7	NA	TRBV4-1	CASSQAWGTGAFEQYF	TGCGCCAGCAGCCAAGCCTGGGGGACAGGGGCTTTCGAGCAGTACTTC
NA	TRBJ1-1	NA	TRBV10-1	CASSEATQNTEAFF	TGCGCCAGCAGTGAGGCGACTCAGAACACTGAAGCTTTCTTT
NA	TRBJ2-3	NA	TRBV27	CASSFSRPGLSTDTQYF	TGTGCCAGCAGTTTCTCCCGGCCAGGCCTAAGCACAGATACGCAGTATTTT
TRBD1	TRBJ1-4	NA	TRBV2	CASSDYAGQGGEKLFF	TGTGCCAGCAGTGATTACGCAGGACAGGGTGGTGAAAAACTGTTTTTT
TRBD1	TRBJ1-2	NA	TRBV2	CASILDRGYGYTF	TGTGCCAGCATCCTGGACAGGGGCTATGGCTACACCTTC
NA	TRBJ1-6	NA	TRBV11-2	CASTRTGYNSPLHF	TGTGCCAGCACCCGGACGGGATATAATTCACCCCTCCACTTT
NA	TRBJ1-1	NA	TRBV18	CASSRTGGDGGTEAFF	TGTGCCAGCTCAAGGACTGGGGGTGACGGGGGCACTGAAGCTTTCTTT
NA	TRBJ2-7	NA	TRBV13	CASSLVGGEQYF	TGTGCCAGCAGCTTAGTCGGGGGCGAGCAGTACTTC
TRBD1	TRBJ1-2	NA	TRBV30	CAWSVLRGLKPRLYGYTF	TGTGCCTGGAGTGTACTCAGGGGGCTCAAACCCCGTCTCTATGGCTACACCTTC
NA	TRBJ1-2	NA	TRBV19	CASNPDRPTYYGYTF	TGTGCCAGTAACCCCGACAGGCCCACCTACTATGGCTACACCTTC
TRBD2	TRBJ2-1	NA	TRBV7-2	CASRTLTSGASNEQFF	TGTGCCAGCAGAACCCTGACTAGCGGGGCTTCCAATGAGCAGTTCTTC
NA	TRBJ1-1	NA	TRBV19	CASSMAEDTEAFF	TGTGCCAGTAGTATGGCGGAGGACACTGAAGCTTTCTTT
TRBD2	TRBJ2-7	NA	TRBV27	CASGESGTFEQYF	TGTGCCAGCGGGGAAAGCGGGACTTTCGAGCAGTACTTC
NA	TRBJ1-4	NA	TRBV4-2	CASSPLGTSEKLFF	TGTGCCAGCAGCCCCCTAGGGACAAGTGAAAAACTGTTTTTT
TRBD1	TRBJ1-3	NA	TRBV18	CASSPYGTGPGNTIYF	TGTGCCAGCTCACCGTATGGGACAGGGCCTGGAAACACCATATATTTT
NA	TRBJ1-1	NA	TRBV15	CATSRDLTGRAEAFF	TGTGCCACCAGCAGAGACCTCACAGGGAGGGCTGAAGCTTTCTTT
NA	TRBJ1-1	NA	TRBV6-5	CASSYFQGQAEAFF	TGTGCCAGCAGTTACTTCCAGGGGCAAGCGGAGGCTTTCTTT
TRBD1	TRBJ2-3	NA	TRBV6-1	CASSDEGAALTDTQYF	TGTGCCAGCAGTGATGAGGGGGCCGCCCTCACAGATACGCAGTATTTT
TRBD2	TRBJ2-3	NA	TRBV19	CAVRERGRTDTQYF	TGTGCCGTTCGAGAGCGGGGTAGAACAGATACGCAGTATTTT
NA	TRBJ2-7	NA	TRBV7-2	CASSLLTYEQYF	TGTGCCAGCAGCTTACTTACCTACGAGCAGTACTTC
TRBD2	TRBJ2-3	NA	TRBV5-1	CASTPGTSVRYF	TGCGCCAGTACCCCCGGGACTAGCGTAAGGTATTTT
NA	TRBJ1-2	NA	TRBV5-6	CASSLTGFAYGYTF	TGTGCCAGCAGCTTGACCGGGTTCGCCTATGGCTACACCTTC
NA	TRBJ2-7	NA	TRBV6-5	CATGPYEQYF	TGTGCCACAGGCCCCTACGAGCAGTACTTC
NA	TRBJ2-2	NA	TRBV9	CASSKGQNTGELFF	TGTGCCAGCAGCAAGGGACAAAACACCGGGGAGCTGTTTTTT
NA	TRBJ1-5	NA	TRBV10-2	CASRDNRDGQPQHF	TGCGCCAGCAGAGACAACAGGGATGGACAGCCCCAGCATTTT
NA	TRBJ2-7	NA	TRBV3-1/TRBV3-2	CASSQDRHRPDEQYF	TGTGCCAGCAGCCAAGACAGGCACCGACCTGACGAGCAGTACTTC
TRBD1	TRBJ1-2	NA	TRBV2	CASSETTGAGYGYTF	TGTGCCAGCAGTGAAACGACAGGGGCGGGCTATGGCTACACCTTC
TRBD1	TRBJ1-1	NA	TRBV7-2	CASSPSWTGSGTEAFF	TGTGCCAGCAGCCCTTCCTGGACAGGGTCGGGCACTGAAGCTTTCTTT
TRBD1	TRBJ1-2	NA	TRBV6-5	CASSTGVYGYTF	TGTGCCAGCAGTACAGGGGTTTATGGCTACACCTTC